This T cell receptor beta chain comes out of a study of T cell repertoires in cytomegalovirus infection (dated by TCRdb to the late 2010s). About the full investigation: Recently identified HLA-C-restricted CMV epitopes, whose presentation resists viral immunomodulation, were targeted by peptide stimulations together with well-studied HLA-B-restricted epitopes. Donor HLA type was relevant to the analysis, as public TCR beta signatures indicated carriage of CMV infection together with the matching HLA type.

The CDR3 contains 16 residues, cysteine and phenylalanine counted. Solely the CDR3 DNA is kept, with 48 bases framed from the first base. V has 0 bases trimmed and J has 4 bases trimmed; junction bases matching no gene number 8. The germline V gene (reference sequence) supplies CDR1 LNHDA and CDR2 SQIVND. Sequenced using an Illumina HiSeq 1500. The public reads were reprocessed in TCRdb via fastp at Q25 and MiXCR, keeping in-frame beta chains. Each record represents a unique CDR3 protein, reported with the most common genes and DNA among its rows. The sample contains some 99,000 distinct CDR3 sequences, around 28% of them found a single time. Jointly, the top ten make up roughly 81% of the sample. Interpreted using the paper, the treatment or condition label stands for: in vitro stimulation with specific CMV peptide epitopes to enrich CMV-specific T cells. Findings and caveats that apply to the study as a whole: In both this cohort and an independent roughly 330-donor cohort, the cumulative frequency of public TCR beta family members distinguished carriers of CMV infection plus the relevant HLA type. In the ex vivo response, HLA-C-restricted CMV-specific TCR beta clonotypes were dominant, and in two of eight donors the single most frequent clonotype came from this HLA-C-restricted group.

Of note for this clonotype: Its antigen has not been determined. There are no base qualities to consult, and no much larger clone falls within one base.

In this chain, TRBV19 is recombined with TRBJ2-5, with 7 bases aligning to TRBD1. The input for sequencing was CD8+ T cells from cultured PBMCs, taken from culture after CMV antigen stimulation. The source is a human donor in good health (CMV status not recorded). Some clones in this sample may be carry-over from other donors' samples. The nucleotide sequence reads as follows: TGTGCCAGTAGTATAGATCTTAGACAGGGACCAGAGACCCAGTACTTC. Its translation is CASSIDLRQGPETQYF. Beyond the CDR3, the reference TRBV19 and TRBJ2-5 genes provide the residues; the full variable domain reads: DGGITQSPKYLFRKEGQNVTLSCEQNLNHDAMYWYRQDPGQGLRLIYYSQIVNDFQKGDIAEGYSVSREKKESFPLTVTSAQKNPTAFYLCASSIDLRQGPETQYFGPGTRLLVL.